This T cell receptor beta chain came from a study of cytomegalovirus exposure and HLA in healthy donors. PCR employed 60 Vbeta and 13 Jbeta primers. TCRdb's copy holds only in-frame clones and misses some; the assay was immunoSEQ multiplex PCR. The sample records around 120,000 clones, around 80% being singletons. V gave up 2 bases and J gave up 0 bases, with 8 bases separating them. Per germline, CDR1 GTSNPN and CDR2 SVGIG (reference sequence). The CDR3 spans 14 residues. The J gene is TRBJ1-3, the V gene TRBV30; D gene ambiguous. The sequencing input was PBMCs. This TCR was recovered from a female donor in good health and CMV-seropositive. In DNA, the CDR3 is TGTGCCTGGAGTTTTTTTAGCTCTGGAAACACCATATATTTT. Translation: CAWSFFSSGNTIYF.